The T cell receptor (beta chain) described here comes from a study of vaccination and CD4 T cells after COVID-19. Cultured CD4+ T cells had their DNA profiled by the Oncomine TCR Beta short-read assay. From cultured CD4+ T cells, genomic DNA was extracted. A single record per CDR3 protein comes from TCRdb applying MiXCR to the PCR reads. This repertoire shows 20,000 or so distinct CDR3 sequences, roughly two fifths found once; its top ten account for 20% to 30%. On this clonotype: Its cognate antigen is unknown.

Study observations and caveats: Post-vaccination reactive clonotypes (median 38) did not differ significantly from post-infection (approximately 20).

Described treatment: roughly 10-day PBMC culture with coronavirus spike peptide pools or control peptides (ViraFEST assay). ViraFEST enlarged antigen-specific T cell populations with peptide pools and afterwards sequenced TCRs. The V gene's germline CDR1 is LNHDA and CDR2 SQIVND (reference sequence). The CDR3 sequence is 14 residues long. J gave up 5 bases and V 4 bases, and 6 bases lay outside the gene matches. The receptor's source is a human donor who had recovered from COVID-19. V is TRBV19 and J is TRBJ2-5; 8 bases map to TRBD1. Specimen: CD4+ T cells from blood, cultured in vitro, collected before SARS-CoV-2 vaccination. CDR3 coding DNA: TGTGCCAGTAGTACTACAGGGGGAAGGGAGACCCAGTACTTC. Amino acid sequence: CASSTTGGRETQYF.